These 9 T cell receptor beta chains were sequenced from one sample in a study of early T cells in non-severe SARS-CoV-2 infection. TCRdb re-called the 5' RACE reads through MiXCR, storing one row per CDR3 protein. Here the sample spans approximately 70,000 distinct CDR3 sequences, about 12% being singletons. Source material: whole blood. The receptor source for this set is an adult who was a healthcare worker with PCR-confirmed SARS-CoV-2 infection or an uninfected control (not recorded which).

This clonotype was found many times. J is TRBJ2-1 and V is TRBV15; TRBD2 is a possible D gene (6 bases). V lost 7 bases and J lost 1, with 14 bases in between. Germline lookup yields CDR1 LNHNV and CDR2 YYDKDF (reference sequence). The CDR3 is 15 residues long. This CDR3 reads CATTRDAGSYNEQFF. DNA of the CDR3: TGTGCCACCACCCGAGACGCGGGGTCCTACAATGAGCAGTTCTTC.

This clonotype was picked up many times. The rearrangement joins TRBV27 to TRBJ1-2; D possibly corresponds to TRBD1 (5 bases). CDR1 is MNHEY and CDR2 is SMNVEV in the germline V gene (reference sequence). V lost 7 bases and J 0 bases, leaving 15 bases between the germline ends. The CDR3 has 15 residues. The CDR3 DNA reads TGTGCCAGCAAAACAGGATTCTCAACTAACTATGGCTACACCTTC. Encoded protein: CASKTGFSTNYGYTF.

This clonotype was detected many times. DNA for the CDR3: TGCAGCGGTGGAGCGGTCAGGGAGAAGACCCAGTACTTC. Translated, it gives CSGGAVREKTQYF. V usage is TRBV29-1 and J usage is TRBJ2-5; the D gene could be TRBD1 or TRBD2 (5 bases each). CDR1 SQVTM and CDR2 ANQGSEA come from the germline V gene. V lost 7 bases and J lost 6, with 18 bases in between. The CDR3 covers 13 residues.

This clonotype occurred many times. CDR3 bases: TGTGCCAGCTTCCAGGGGGGAATGGGCAATCAGCCCCAGCATTTT. It is translated as CASFQGGMGNQPQHF. V and J are TRBV6-1 and TRBJ1-5, with 7 bases matching TRBD1. The CDR3 is 15 residues long. V lost 8 bases and J lost 2; bases outside the gene matches: 9. Germline-derived CDR1 and CDR2 are MNHNS and SASEGT.

This clonotype was recorded many times. CDR3 residues: CSPATGVSGANEQFF. The CDR3 coding sequence is TGCAGCCCCGCCACCGGGGTTAGCGGGGCGAATGAGCAGTTCTTC. V and J are TRBV20-1 and TRBJ2-1; 8 bases align to TRBD2. Germline lookup yields CDR1 DFQATT and CDR2 SNEGSKA (reference sequence). This CDR3 has 15 amino acids.

The V call is TRBV6-1, the J call TRBJ2-3; perhaps TRBD1 as D (6 bases). There are 15 residues in the CDR3. Germline V gene data show CDR1 as MNHNS and CDR2 as SASEGT. V was shortened by 1 base and J by 5 bases, with 13 bases between the two germline ends. The CDR3 is CASSEGRGWRDTQYF. Here the CDR3 DNA reads TGTGCCAGCAGTGAAGGCAGGGGTTGGAGAGATACGCAGTATTTT.

The sample holds many counts of this clonotype. The chain carries TRBV7-9 and TRBJ2-1; either TRBD1 or TRBD2 may supply D (5 bases each). There are 15 residues in the CDR3. Trimming took 4 bases from V and 4 from J, leaving 14 bases between them. Germline V lookup: CDR1 SEHNR, CDR2 FQNEAQ (reference sequence). For the CDR3, the DNA is TGTGCCAGCAGCTGGGGCCGGGGCCATTACAATGAGCAGTTCTTC. It yields the protein CASSWGRGHYNEQFF.

With respect to this clonotype: This clone may be a read error of a much larger clone one base away. The CDR3 coding sequence is TGCAGTGCTAGAGAAGAGGGAACTGCAACTAATGAAGAACTGTTTTTT. This codes for CSAREEGTATNEELFF. V usage is TRBV20-1 and J usage is TRBJ1-4; D is undetermined. Per the germline V gene, CDR1 is DFQATT and CDR2 is SNEGSKA (reference sequence). The CDR3 is 16 amino acids.

This clonotype was counted ten times or more. V gene TRBV14 combines with J gene TRBJ1-1; D uncertain. The germline V gene has CDR1 SGHDN and CDR2 FVKESK. Deletions cut 0 bases from V and 3 bases from J, with 11 bases between. This CDR3 comprises 15 residues. Here the CDR3 reads CASSQDPPRDTEAFF. The CDR3 DNA sequence: TGTGCCAGCAGCCAAGATCCCCCTAGGGACACTGAAGCTTTCTTT.